Each of the 6 T cell receptor beta chains below was sequenced from the same sample in a study of blood T cell repertoires in COVID-19. Produced via immunoSEQ multiplex PCR; TCRdb's table is partial and in-frame only. The data show more than 350,000 clones, over 75% seen once. The sequencing input was PBMCs or T cells enriched from blood (not recorded which). Receptors originate from a young man who had recovered from COVID-19.

The chain has TRBV6-5 and TRBJ1-2; D remains ambiguous. Germline V lookup: CDR1 MNHEY, CDR2 SVGAGI. This CDR3 has 13 amino acids. V was pared by 2 bases and J by 8 bases, with 12 bases between. The CDR3 DNA follows: TGTGCCAGCAGTTACGGGCCCATTTTCGGCTACACCTTC. Its protein is CASSYGPIFGYTF.

V gene TRBV5-1 combines with J gene TRBJ2-3, with 9 bases matching TRBD1. Losses at the gene ends were 4 bases for V and 5 bases for J; bases not matched to a gene: 5. Germline lookup yields CDR1 SGHRS and CDR2 YFSETQ. The CDR3 has 14 residues. This chain's CDR3 is CASSLRQGGDTQYF. CDR3 in DNA: TGCGCCAGCAGCCTAAGACAGGGGGGAGATACGCAGTATTTT.

The rearrangement joins TRBV19 to TRBJ2-3, with D possibly TRBD2 on 6 matching bases. V gave up 4 bases and J gave up 2 bases, with 16 bases separating them. CDR3 length: 16 amino acids. CDR1 LNHDA and CDR2 SQIVND come from the germline V gene (reference sequence). For the CDR3, the DNA is TGTGCCAGTAGTACCCTCCCCGGGACTTACACAGATACGCAGTATTTT. It yields the protein CASSTLPGTYTDTQYF.

In DNA, the CDR3 is TGTGCCAGCAGCTTTAGCGGGAGGGCCTGGAATGAGCAGTTCTTC. This translates into CASSFSGRAWNEQFF. The genes are TRBV5-4 and TRBJ2-1; TRBD2 matches at 11 bases. This CDR3 contains 15 residues. Per the germline V gene, CDR1 is SGHNT and CDR2 is YYREEE (reference sequence). The V segment lost 2 bases and the J segment 7 bases; nucleotides outside the gene matches: 5.

The chain combines TRBV7-9 with TRBJ1-4, with D unclear. Trimming removed 5 bases at V and 5 bases at J, with 9 bases between. This CDR3 is 13 amino acids long. Per the germline V gene, CDR1 is SEHNR and CDR2 is FQNEAQ (reference sequence). The CDR3 is CASSLGGNEKLFF. CDR3 DNA: TGTGCCAGCAGCCTGGGAGGAAATGAAAAACTGTTTTTT. Full variable domain (remainder filled in from reference TRBV7-9 and TRBJ1-4): DTGVSQNPRHKITKRGQNVTFRCDPISEHNRLYWYRQTLGQGPEFLTYFQNEAQLEKSRLLSDRFSAERPKGSFSTLEIQRTEQGDSAMYLCASSLGGNEKLFFGSGTQLSVL.

The chain couples TRBV30 to TRBJ1-3, with no clear D. The CDR3 extends over 13 amino acids. Germline CDR1 and CDR2: GTSNPN and SVGIG (reference sequence). V lost 4 bases and J 4 bases, leaving 11 bases between the germline ends. This chain's CDR3 is CAWNRGAGNTIYF. The DNA of the CDR3 is TGTGCCTGGAATCGTGGAGCAGGAAACACCATATATTTT.